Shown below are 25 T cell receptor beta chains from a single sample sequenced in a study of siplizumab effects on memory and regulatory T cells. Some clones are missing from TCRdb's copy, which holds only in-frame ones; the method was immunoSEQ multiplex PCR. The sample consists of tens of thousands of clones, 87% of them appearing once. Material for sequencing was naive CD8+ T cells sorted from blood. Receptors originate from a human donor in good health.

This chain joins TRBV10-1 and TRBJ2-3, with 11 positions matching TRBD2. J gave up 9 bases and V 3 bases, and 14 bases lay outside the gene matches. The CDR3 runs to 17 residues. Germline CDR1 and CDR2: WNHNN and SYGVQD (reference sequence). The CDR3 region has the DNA TGCGCCAGCAGTGATCTAGCGGGAGGCCCTGTGGCAGGGACGCAGTATTTT. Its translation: CASSDLAGGPVAGTQYF.

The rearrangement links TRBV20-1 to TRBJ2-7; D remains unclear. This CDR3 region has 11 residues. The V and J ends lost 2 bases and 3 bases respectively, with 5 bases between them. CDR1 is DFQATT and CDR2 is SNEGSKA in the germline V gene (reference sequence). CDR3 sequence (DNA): TGCAGTGCTAGACCCGTCTACGAGCAGTACTTC. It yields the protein CSARPVYEQYF.

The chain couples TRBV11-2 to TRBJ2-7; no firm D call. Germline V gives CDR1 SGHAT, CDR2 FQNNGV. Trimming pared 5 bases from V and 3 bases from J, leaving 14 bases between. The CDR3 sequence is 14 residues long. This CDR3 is CASSHTGGDYEQYF. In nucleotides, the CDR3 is TGTGCCAGCAGCCATACGGGTGGAGACTACGAGCAGTACTTC.

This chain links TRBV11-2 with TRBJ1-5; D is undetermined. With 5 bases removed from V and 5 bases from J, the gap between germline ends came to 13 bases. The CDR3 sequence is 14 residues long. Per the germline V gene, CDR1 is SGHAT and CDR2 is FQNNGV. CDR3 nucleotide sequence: TGTGCCAGCAGCGAACTAAGTGGGGATCAGCCCCAGCATTTT. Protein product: CASSELSGDQPQHF.

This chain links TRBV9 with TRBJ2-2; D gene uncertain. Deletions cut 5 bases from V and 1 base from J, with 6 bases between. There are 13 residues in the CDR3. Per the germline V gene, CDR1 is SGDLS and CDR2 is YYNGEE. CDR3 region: CASSGENTGELFF. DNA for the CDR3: TGTGCCAGCAGTGGGGAGAACACCGGGGAGCTGTTTTTT. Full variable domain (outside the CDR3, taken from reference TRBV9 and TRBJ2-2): DSGVTQTPKHLITATGQRVTLRCSPRSGDLSVYWYQQSLDQGLQFLIQYYNGEERAKGNILERFSAQQFPDLHSELNLSSLELGDSALYFCASSGENTGELFFGEGSRLTVL.

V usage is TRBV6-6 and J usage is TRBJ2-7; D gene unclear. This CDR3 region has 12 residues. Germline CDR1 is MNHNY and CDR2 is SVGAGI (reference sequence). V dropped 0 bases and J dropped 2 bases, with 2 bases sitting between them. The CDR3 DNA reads TGTGCCAGCAGTTACTCAACCTACGAGCAGTACTTC. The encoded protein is CASSYSTYEQYF.

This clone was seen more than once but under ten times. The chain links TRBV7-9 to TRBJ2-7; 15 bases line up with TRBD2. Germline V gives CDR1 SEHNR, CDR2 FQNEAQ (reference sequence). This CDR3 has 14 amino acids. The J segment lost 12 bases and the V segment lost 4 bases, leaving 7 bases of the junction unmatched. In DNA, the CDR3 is TGTGCCAGCAGCTCCGGACTAGCGGGAGGGCGGCTGTACTTC. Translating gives CASSSGLAGGRLYF.

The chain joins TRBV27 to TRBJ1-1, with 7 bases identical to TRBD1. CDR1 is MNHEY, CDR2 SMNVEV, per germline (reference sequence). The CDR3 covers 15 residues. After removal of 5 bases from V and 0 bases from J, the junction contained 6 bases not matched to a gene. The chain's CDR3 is CASSPRQGLNTEAFF. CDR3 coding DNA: TGTGCCAGCAGTCCCCGACAGGGTCTGAACACTGAAGCTTTCTTT.

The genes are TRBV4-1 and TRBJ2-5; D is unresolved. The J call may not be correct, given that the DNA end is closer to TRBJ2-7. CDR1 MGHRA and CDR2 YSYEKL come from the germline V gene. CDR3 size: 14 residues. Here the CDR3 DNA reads TGCGCCAGCAGCCAAGGCAAATCCTTGAGCGAGCAGTACTTC. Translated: CASSQGKSLSEQYF.

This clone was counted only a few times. This CDR3 is CASSHVPGDTGELFF. The CDR3 DNA is TGTGCCAGCAGTCACGTACCAGGGGACACCGGGGAGCTGTTTTTT. The chain recombines TRBV27 with TRBJ2-2; D might be TRBD1 (6 bases). The CDR3 totals 15 residues. Trimming cost V 5 bases and J 3 bases, with 13 bases left between them. The germline CDR1 and CDR2 sequences are MNHEY and SMNVEV (reference sequence).

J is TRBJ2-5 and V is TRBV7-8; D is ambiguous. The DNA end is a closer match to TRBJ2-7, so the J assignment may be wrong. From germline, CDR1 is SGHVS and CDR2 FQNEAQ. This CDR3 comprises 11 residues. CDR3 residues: CASSSIYEQYF. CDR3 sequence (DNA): TGTGCCAGCAGCTCAATATACGAGCAGTACTTC.

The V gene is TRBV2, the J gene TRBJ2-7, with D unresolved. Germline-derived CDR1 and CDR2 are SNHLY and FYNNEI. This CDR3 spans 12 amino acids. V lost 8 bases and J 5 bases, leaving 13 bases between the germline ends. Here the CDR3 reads CASSPGSHEQYF. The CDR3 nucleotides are TGTGCCAGCTCGCCGGGTTCCCACGAGCAGTACTTC. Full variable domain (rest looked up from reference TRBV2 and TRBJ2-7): EPEVTQTPSHQVTQMGQEVILRCVPISNHLYFYWYRQILGQKVEFLVSFYNNEISEKSEIFDDQFSVERPDGSNFTLKIRSTKLEDSAMYFCASSPGSHEQYFGPGTRLTVT.

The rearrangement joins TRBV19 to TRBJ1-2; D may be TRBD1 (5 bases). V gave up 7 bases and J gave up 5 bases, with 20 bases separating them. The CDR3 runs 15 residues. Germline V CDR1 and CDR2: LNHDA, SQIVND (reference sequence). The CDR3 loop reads CASTPDTRGSYGYTF. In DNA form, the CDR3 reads TGTGCCAGTACCCCGGACACCAGAGGCTCATATGGCTACACCTTC. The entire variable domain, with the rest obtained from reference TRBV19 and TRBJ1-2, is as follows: DGGITQSPKYLFRKEGQNVTLSCEQNLNHDAMYWYRQDPGQGLRLIYYSQIVNDFQKGDIAEGYSVSREKKESFPLTVTSAQKNPTAFYLCASTPDTRGSYGYTFGSGTRLTVV.

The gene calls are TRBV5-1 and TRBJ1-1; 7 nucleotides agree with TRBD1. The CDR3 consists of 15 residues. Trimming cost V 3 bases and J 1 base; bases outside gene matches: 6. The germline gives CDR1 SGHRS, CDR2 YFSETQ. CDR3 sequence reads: CASSWDRVQNTEAFF. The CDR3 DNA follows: TGCGCCAGCAGCTGGGACAGAGTCCAGAACACTGAAGCTTTCTTT.

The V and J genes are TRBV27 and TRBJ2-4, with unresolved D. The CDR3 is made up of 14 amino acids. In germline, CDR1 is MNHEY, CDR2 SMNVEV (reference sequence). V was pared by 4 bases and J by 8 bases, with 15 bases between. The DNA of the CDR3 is TGTGCCAGCAGTTCCAGACCCCAACGGGACATTCAGTACTTC. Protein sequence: CASSSRPQRDIQYF.

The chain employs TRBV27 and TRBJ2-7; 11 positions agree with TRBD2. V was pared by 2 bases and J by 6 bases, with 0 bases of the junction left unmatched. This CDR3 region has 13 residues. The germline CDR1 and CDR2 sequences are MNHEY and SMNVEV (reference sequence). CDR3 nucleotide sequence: TGTGCCAGCAGTTTAACTAGCGGGAGCGAGCAGTACTTC. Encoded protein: CASSLTSGSEQYF.

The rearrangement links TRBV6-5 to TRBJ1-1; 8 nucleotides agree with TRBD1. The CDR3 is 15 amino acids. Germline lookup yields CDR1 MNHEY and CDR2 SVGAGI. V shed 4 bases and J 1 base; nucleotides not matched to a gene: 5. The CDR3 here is CASSSGQGPNTEAFF. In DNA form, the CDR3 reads TGTGCCAGCAGTTCAGGACAGGGCCCGAACACTGAAGCTTTCTTT.

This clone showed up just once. CDR3 protein: CASSIWVNTEAFF. Written as DNA, the CDR3 is TGTGCCAGTAGTATTTGGGTTAACACTGAAGCTTTCTTT. The V and J genes are TRBV19 and TRBJ1-1, with D unresolved. The CDR3 runs to 13 residues. The ends were cut back, 3 bases at V and 2 bases at J, with 7 bases in the middle. CDR1 LNHDA and CDR2 SQIVND come from the germline V gene (reference sequence).

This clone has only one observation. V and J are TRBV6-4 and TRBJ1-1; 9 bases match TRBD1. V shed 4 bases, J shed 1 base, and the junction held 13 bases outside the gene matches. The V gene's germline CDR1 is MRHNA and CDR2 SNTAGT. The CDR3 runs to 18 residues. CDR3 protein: CASSAAPGTGLGNTEAFF. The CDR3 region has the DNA TGTGCCAGCAGTGCGGCACCCGGGACAGGGTTGGGGAACACTGAAGCTTTCTTT.

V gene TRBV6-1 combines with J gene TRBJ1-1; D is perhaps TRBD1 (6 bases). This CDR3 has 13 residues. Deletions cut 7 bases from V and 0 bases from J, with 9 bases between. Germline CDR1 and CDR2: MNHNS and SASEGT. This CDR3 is CASMGTMNTEAFF. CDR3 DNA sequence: TGTGCCAGCATGGGGACAATGAACACTGAAGCTTTCTTT.

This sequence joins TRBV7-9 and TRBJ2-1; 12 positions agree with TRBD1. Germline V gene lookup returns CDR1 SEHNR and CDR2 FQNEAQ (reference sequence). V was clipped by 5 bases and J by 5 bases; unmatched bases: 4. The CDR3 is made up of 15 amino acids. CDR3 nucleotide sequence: TGTGCCAGCAGCCCGGGACAGGGGGCCGACAATGAGCAGTTCTTC. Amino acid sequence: CASSPGQGADNEQFF.

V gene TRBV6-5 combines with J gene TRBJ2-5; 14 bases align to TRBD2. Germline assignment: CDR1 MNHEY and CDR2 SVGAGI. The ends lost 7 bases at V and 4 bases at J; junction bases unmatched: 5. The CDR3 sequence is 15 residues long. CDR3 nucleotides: TGTGCCAGCAAACCCGGGACTAGCGGGAGAGAGACCCAGTACTTC. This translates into CASKPGTSGRETQYF.

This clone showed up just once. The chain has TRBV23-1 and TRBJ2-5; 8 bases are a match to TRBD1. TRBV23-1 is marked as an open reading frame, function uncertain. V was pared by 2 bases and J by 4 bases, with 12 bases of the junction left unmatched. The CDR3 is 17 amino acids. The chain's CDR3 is CASSQGQGQGAGETQYF. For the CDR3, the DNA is TGCGCCAGCAGTCAAGGCCAAGGGCAGGGGGCCGGAGAGACCCAGTACTTC.

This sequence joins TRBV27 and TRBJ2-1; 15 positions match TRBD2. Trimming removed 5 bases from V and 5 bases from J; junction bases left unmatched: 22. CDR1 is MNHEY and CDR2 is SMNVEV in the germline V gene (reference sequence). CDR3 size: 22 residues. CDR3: CASSPTQGLAGGTWRANNEQFF. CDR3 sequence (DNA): TGTGCCAGCAGTCCCACCCAAGGACTAGCGGGAGGGACCTGGCGAGCCAACAATGAGCAGTTCTTC.

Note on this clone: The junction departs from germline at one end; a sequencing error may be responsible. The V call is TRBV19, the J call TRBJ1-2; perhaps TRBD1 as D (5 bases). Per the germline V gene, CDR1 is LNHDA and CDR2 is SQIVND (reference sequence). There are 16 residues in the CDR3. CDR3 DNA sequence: TGTGCCAGTAGTATGTTTTCCGGGGCAGGAGGATATGACTACACCTTC. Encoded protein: CASSMFSGAGGYDYTF.